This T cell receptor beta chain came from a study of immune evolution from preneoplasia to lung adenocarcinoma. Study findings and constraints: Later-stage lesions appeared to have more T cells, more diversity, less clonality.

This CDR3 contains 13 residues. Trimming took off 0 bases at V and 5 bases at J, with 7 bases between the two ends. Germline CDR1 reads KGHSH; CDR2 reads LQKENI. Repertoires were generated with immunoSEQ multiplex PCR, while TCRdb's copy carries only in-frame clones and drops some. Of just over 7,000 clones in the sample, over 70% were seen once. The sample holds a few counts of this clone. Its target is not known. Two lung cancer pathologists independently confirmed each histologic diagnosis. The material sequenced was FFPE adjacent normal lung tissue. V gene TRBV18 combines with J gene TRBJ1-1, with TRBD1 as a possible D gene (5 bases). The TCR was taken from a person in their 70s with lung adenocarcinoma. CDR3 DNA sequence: TGTGCCAGCTCACCACCGACAGAAACTGAAGCTTTCTTT. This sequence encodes CASSPPTETEAFF.